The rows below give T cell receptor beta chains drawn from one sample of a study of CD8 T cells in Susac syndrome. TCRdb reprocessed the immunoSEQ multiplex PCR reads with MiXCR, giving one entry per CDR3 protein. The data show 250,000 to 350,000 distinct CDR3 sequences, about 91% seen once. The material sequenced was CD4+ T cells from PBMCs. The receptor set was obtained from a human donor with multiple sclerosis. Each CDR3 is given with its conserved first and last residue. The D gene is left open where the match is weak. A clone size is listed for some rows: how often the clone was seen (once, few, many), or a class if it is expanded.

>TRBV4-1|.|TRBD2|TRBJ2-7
CASSQREGLSYEQYF
TGCGCCAGCAGCCAGCGGGAGGGCCTATCCTACGAGCAGTACTTC
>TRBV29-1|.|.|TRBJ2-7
CSVEQGPFYEQYF
TGCAGCGTTGAACAGGGACCGTTCTACGAGCAGTACTTC
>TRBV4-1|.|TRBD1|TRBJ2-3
CASRPGTGGPLNVDTQYF
TGCGCCAGCAGACCCGGGACAGGGGGCCCTTTAAACGTCGATACGCAGTATTTT
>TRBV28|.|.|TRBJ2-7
CASSLSDREQYF
TGTGCCAGCAGTTTATCTGACAGAGAGCAGTACTTC
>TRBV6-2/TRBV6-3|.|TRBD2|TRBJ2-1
CASRARTSSYNEQFF
TGTGCCAGCAGAGCAAGGACTAGCTCCTACAATGAGCAGTTCTTC
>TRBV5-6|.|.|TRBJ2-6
CASSFRRPLSLSGANVLTF
TGTGCCAGCAGCTTTAGGCGACCTCTATCTCTCTCTGGGGCCAACGTCCTGACTTTC
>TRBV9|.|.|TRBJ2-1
CASSALNNEQFF
TGTGCCAGCAGCGCGCTAAACAATGAGCAGTTCTTC
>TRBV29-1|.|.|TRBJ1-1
CSGQRGSEAFF
TGCAGCGGACAAAGGGGATCTGAAGCTTTCTTT
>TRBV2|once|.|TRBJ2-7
CASSDTRRQYF
TGTGCCAGCAGCGACACTAGGCGGCAGTACTTC
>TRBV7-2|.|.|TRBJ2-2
CASSFTDTNTGELFF
TGTGCCAGCAGCTTTACAGACACGAACACCGGGGAGCTGTTTTTT
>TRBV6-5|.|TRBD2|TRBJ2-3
CASSYSTGGDTQYF
TGTGCCAGCAGTTACTCGACGGGGGGAGATACGCAGTATTTT
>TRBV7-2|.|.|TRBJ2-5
CASSLGVAEAQETQYF
TGTGCCAGCAGCCTGGGGGTGGCAGAGGCTCAAGAGACCCAGTACTTC
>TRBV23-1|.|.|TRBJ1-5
CASSHYQPQHF
TGCGCCAGCAGTCACTATCAGCCCCAGCATTTT
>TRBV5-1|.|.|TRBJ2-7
CASSLSEPVVVQYF
TGCGCCAGCAGCTTATCCGAACCGGTAGTCGTGCAGTACTTC
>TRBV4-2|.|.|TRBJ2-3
CASSQSTGWTDTQYF
TGTGCCAGCAGCCAATCTACAGGGTGGACAGATACGCAGTATTTT